This T cell receptor beta chain originates from a study of shared clonotypes between healthy human individuals. Method: immunoSEQ multiplex PCR; TCRdb's copy keeps in-frame clones and lacks some. The data show roughly 1.5 million clones, with roughly 98% seen just once and approximately 0.45% held by the top ten. J gave up 3 bases and V 2 bases, and 2 bases lay outside the gene matches. This CDR3 is built from 14 residues. Germline-derived CDR1 and CDR2 are KGHSH and LQKENI. Broader study findings: The study generally estimated greater richness for naive than memory subsets.

Concerning this clone: Its specificity is not known. The same CDR3 also results from other DNA sequences found in this sample.

The chain uses TRBV18 and TRBJ2-7; 9 bases are shared with TRBD1. Sequenced material: naive CD4+ T cells sorted from blood. Subset denoted: CD45RA+ positively selected. The source of this sequence is a man in his thirties or forties in good health. The CDR3 sequence: CASSPGTGNYEQYF. For the CDR3, the DNA is TGTGCCAGCTCACCAGGGACAGGGAACTACGAGCAGTACTTC.